This section outlines one TCR beta chain sequence together with its context. This sample was taken from a study of blood T cell repertoires in COVID-19. This CDR3 has 15 residues. J gave up 8 bases and V 4 bases, and 8 bases lay outside the gene matches. Germline V CDR1 and CDR2: KGHDR, SFDVKD. Sequenced by immunoSEQ multiplex PCR; TCRdb stores in-frame clones only, minus some. The sample has approximately 110,000 clones, about 93% seen once. The clonotype originates from a man aged 45 to 65 with COVID-19, enrolled during active disease. This chain joins TRBV24-1 and TRBJ2-1; 9 bases fit TRBD1. Sequenced sample: peripheral blood. In DNA, the CDR3 is TGTGCCACCAGTGACCCGGGACAGGGCAATTATGAGCAGTTCTTC. Encoded protein: CATSDPGQGNYEQFF.